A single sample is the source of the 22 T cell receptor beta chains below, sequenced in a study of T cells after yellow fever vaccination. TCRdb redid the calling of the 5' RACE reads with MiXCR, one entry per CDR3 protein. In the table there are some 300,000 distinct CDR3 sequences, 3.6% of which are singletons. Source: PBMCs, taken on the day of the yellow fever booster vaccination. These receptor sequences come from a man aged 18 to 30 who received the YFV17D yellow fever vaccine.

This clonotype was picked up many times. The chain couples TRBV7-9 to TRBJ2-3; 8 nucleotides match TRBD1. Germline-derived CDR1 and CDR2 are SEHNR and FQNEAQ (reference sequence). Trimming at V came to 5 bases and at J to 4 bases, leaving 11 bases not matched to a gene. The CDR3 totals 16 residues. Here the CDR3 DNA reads TGTGCCAGCAGCCCCTCGACAGGGGACGTCTCAGATACGCAGTATTTT. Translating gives CASSPSTGDVSDTQYF.

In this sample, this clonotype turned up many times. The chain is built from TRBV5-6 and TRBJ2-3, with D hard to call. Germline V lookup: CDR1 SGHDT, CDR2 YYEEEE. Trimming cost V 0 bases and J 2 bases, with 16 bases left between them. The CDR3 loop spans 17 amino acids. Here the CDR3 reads CASSLGMSTVFTDTQYF. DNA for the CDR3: TGTGCCAGCAGCTTGGGGATGAGTACCGTTTTCACAGATACGCAGTATTTT. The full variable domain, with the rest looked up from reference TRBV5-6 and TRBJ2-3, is DAGVTQSPTHLIKTRGQQVTLRCSPKSGHDTVSWYQQALGQGPQFIFQYYEEEERQRGNFPDRFSGHQFPNYSSELNVNALLLGDSALYLCASSLGMSTVFTDTQYFGPGTRLTVL.

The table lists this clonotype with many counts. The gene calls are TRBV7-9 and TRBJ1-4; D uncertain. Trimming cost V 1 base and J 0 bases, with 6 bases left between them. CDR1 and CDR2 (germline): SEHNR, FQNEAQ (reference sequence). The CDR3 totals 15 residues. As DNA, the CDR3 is TGTGCCAGCAGCTTAGACGCGGCAACTAATGAAAAACTGTTTTTT. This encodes CASSLDAATNEKLFF. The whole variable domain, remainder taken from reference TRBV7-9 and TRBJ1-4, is DTGVSQNPRHKITKRGQNVTFRCDPISEHNRLYWYRQTLGQGPEFLTYFQNEAQLEKSRLLSDRFSAERPKGSFSTLEIQRTEQGDSAMYLCASSLDAATNEKLFFGSGTQLSVL.

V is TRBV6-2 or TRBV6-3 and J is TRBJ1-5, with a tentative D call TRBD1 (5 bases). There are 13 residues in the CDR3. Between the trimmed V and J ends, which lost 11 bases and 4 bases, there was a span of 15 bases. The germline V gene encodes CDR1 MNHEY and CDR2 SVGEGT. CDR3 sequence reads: CAAQTRVNQPQHF. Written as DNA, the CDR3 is TGTGCCGCACAAACCAGGGTTAATCAGCCCCAGCATTTT.

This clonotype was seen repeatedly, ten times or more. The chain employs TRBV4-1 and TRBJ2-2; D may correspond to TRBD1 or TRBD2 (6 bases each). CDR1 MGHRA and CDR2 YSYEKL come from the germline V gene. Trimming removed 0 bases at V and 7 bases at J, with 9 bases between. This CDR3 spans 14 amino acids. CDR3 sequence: CASSQEGGHGELFF. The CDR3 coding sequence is TGCGCCAGCAGCCAAGAAGGGGGGCACGGGGAGCTGTTTTTT.

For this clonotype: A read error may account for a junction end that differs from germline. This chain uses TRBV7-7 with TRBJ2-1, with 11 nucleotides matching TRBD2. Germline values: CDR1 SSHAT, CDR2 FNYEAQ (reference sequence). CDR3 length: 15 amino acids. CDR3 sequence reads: CASSLAGGPLTEQFF. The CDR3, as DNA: TGTGCTAGCAGCTTAGCGGGGGGGCCACTTACTGAGCAGTTCTTC. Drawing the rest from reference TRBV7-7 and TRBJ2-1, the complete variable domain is GAGVSQSPRYKVTKRGQDVTLRCDPISSHATLYWYQQALGQGPEFLTYFNYEAQPDKSGLPSDRFSAERPEGSISTLTIQRTEQRDSAMYRCASSLAGGPLTEQFFGPGTRLTVL.

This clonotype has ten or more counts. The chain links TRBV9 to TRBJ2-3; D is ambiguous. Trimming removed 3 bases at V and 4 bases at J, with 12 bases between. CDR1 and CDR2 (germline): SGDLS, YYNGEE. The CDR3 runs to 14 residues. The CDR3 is CASSALIGPDTQYF. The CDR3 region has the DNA TGTGCCAGCAGCGCCCTAATCGGACCAGATACGCAGTATTTT.

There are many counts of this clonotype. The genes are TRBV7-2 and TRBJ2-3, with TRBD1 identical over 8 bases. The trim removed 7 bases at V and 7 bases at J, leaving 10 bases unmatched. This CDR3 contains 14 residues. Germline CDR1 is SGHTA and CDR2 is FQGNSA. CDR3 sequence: CASILDRGGNTQYF. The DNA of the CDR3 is TGTGCCAGCATCCTAGACAGGGGAGGAAATACGCAGTATTTT. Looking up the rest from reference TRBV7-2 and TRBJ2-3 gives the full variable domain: GAGVSQSPSNKVTEKGKDVELRCDPISGHTALYWYRQSLGQGLEFLIYFQGNSAPDKSGLPSDRFSAERTGGSVSTLTIQRTQQEDSAVYLCASILDRGGNTQYFGPGTRLTVL.

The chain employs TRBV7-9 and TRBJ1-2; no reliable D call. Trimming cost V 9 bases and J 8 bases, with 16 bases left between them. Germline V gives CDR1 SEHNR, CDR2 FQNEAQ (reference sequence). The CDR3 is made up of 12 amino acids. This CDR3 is CARDHLSGGYTF. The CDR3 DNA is TGTGCCAGAGATCACCTCTCGGGCGGCTACACCTTC.

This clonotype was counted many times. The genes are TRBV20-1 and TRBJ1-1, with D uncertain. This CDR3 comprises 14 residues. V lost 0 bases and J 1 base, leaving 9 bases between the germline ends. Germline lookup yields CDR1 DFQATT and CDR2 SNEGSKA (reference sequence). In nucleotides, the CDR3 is TGCAGTGCTAGAGATCCGACACGGAACACTGAAGCTTTCTTT. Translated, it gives CSARDPTRNTEAFF.

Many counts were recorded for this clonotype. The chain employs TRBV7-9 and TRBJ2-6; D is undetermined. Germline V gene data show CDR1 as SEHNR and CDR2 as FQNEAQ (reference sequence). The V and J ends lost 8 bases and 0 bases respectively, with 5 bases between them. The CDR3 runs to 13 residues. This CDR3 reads CASQVSGANVLTF. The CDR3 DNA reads TGTGCCAGCCAAGTCTCTGGGGCCAACGTCCTGACTTTC.

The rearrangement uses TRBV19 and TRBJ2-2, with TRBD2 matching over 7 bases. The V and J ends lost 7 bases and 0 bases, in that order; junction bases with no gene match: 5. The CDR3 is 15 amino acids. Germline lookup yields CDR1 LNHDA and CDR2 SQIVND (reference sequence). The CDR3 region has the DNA TGTGCCAGTACCCGGCGGGGGACGAACACCGGGGAGCTGTTTTTT. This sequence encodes CASTRRGTNTGELFF.

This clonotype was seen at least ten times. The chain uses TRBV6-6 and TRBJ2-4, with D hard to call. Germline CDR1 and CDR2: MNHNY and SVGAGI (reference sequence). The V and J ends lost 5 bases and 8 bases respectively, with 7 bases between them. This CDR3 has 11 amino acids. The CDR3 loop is CASSHQDIQYF. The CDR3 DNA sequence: TGTGCCAGCAGTCACCAGGACATTCAGTACTTC.

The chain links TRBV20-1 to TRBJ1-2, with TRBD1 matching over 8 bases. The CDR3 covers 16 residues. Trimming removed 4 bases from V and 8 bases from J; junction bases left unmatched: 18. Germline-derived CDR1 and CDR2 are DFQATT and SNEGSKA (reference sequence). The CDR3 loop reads CSAKPTGGRVIRGYTF. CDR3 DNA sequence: TGCAGTGCTAAGCCCACAGGGGGTAGAGTTATTCGGGGCTACACCTTC.

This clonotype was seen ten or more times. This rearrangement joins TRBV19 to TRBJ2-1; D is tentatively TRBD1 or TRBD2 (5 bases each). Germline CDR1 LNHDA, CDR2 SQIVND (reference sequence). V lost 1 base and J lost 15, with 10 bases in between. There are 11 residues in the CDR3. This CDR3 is CASSIGGRGFF. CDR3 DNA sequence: TGTGCCAGTAGTATAGGGGGACGAGGGTTCTTC. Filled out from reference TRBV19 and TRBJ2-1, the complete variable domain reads DGGITQSPKYLFRKEGQNVTLSCEQNLNHDAMYWYRQDPGQGLRLIYYSQIVNDFQKGDIAEGYSVSREKKESFPLTVTSAQKNPTAFYLCASSIGGRGFFGPGTRLTVL.

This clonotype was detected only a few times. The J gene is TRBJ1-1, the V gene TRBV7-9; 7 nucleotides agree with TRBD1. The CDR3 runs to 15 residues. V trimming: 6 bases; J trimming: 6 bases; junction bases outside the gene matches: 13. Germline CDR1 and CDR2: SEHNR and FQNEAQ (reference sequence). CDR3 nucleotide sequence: TGTGCCAGCAGGTTCGGGACAGCGTTACAGGCTGAAGCTTTCTTT. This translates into CASRFGTALQAEAFF.

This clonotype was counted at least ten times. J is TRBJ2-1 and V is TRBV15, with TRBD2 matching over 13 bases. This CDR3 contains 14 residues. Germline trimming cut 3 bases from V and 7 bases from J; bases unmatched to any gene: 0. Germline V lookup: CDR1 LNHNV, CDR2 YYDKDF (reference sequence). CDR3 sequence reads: CATSRGLAGNEQFF. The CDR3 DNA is TGTGCCACCAGCAGGGGACTAGCGGGGAATGAGCAGTTCTTC.

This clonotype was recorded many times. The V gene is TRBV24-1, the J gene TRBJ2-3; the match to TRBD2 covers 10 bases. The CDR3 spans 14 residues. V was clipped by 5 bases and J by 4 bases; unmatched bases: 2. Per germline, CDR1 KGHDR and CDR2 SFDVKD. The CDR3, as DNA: TGTGCCACCAGTGCTAGCGGGGGTGCAGATACGCAGTATTTT. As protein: CATSASGGADTQYF.

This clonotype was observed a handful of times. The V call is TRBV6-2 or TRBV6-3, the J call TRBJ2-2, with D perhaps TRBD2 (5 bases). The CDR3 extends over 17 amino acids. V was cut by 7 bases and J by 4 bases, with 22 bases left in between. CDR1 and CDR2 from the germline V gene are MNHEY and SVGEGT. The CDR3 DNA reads TGTGCCAGCACCAGCCTAGAGGGAGTAAGAAGCACCGGGGAGCTGTTTTTT. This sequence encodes CASTSLEGVRSTGELFF.

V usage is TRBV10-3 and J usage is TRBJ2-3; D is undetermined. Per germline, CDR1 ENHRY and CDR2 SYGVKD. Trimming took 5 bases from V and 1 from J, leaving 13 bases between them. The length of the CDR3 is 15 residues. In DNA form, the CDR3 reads TGTGCCATCAGTCGCCCCGGACGAGGCACAGATACGCAGTATTTT. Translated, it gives CAISRPGRGTDTQYF.

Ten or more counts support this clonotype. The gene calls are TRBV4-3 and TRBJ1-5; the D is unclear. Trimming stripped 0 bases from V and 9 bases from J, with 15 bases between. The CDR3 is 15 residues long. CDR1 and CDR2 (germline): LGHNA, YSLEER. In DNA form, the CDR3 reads TGCGCCAGCAGCCAAGATCCCGGACTCTCGGGGCCCCAGCATTTT. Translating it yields CASSQDPGLSGPQHF.

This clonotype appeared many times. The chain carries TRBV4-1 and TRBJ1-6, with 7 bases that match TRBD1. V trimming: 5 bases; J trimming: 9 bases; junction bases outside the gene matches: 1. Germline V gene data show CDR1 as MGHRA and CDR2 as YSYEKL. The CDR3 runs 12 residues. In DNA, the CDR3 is TGCGCCAGCAGCACAGGGGCTTCACCCCTCCACTTT. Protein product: CASSTGASPLHF.